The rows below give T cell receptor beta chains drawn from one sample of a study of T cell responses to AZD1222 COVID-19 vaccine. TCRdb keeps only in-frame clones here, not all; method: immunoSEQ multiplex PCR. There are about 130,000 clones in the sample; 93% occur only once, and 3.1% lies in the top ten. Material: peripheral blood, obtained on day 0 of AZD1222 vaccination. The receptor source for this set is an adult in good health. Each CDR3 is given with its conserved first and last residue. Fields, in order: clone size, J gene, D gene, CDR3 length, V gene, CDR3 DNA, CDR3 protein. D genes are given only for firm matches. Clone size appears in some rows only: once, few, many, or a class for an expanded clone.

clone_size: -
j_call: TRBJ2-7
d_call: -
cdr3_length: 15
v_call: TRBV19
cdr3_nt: TGTGCCAGTATGAGCCGGACATTGGGCTCCTACGAGCAGTACTTC
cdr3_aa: CASMSRTLGSYEQYF

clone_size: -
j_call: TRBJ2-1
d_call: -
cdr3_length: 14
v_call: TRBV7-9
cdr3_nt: TGTGCCAGCAGCTTAGGTGGGGGGAACAATGAGCAGTTCTTC
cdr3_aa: CASSLGGGNNEQFF

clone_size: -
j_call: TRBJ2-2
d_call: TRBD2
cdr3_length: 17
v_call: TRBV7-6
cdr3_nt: TGTGCCAGCAGCTTGGCCCGACTAGCGGGTTCCACCGGGGAGCTGTTTTTT
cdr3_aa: CASSLARLAGSTGELFF

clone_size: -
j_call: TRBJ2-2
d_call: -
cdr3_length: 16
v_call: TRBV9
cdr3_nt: TGTGCCAGCAGCGTCTCAGCGGGTGGGCTCACCGGGGAGCTGTTTTTT
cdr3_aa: CASSVSAGGLTGELFF

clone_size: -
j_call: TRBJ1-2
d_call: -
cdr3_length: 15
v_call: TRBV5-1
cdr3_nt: TGCGCCAGCAGCTTGGATACAGTCATGGGGGATGGCTACACCTTC
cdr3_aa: CASSLDTVMGDGYTF

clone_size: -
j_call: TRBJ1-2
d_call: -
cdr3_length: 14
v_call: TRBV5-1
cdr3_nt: TGCGCCAGCAGCTTCCAGGACCAAAGGGACGGCTACACCTTC
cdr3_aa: CASSFQDQRDGYTF

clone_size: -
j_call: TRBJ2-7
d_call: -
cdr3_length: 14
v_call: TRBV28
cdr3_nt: TGTGCCAGCAGTTTCCTGGGGGCGAACTACGAGCAGTACTTC
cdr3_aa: CASSFLGANYEQYF

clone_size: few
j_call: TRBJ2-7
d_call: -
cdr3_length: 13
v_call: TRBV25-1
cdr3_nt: TGTGCCAGCAGGGGTTACAGGGTGGCTGAGCAGTACTTC
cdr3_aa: CASRGYRVAEQYF

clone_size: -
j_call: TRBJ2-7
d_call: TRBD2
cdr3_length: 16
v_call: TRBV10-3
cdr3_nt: TGTGCCATCAGTGATGTGCGGGGGACTACCTCCTACGAGCAGTACTTC
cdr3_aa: CAISDVRGTTSYEQYF

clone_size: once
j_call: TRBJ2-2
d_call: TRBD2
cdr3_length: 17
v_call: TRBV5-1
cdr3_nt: TGCGCCAGCAGTTCTACAGGACTAGCGGGAGTGCACGGGGAGCTGTTTTTT
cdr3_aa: CASSSTGLAGVHGELFF

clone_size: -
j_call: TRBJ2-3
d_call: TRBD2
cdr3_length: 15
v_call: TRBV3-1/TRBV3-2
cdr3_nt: TGTGCCAGCAGCGGCGCAGCGGGATACGCCGATACGCAGTATTTT
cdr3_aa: CASSGAAGYADTQYF

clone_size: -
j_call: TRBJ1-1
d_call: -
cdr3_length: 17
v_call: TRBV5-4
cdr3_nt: TGTGCCAGCAGCCCACCCCCCGGGGGGACGGGCTACACTGAAGCTTTCTTT
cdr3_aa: CASSPPPGGTGYTEAFF

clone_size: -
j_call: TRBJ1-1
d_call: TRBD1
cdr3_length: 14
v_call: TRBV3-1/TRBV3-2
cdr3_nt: TGTGCCAGCAGCAAGGGACAGGTCGGCCCAGAAGCTTTCTTT
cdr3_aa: CASSKGQVGPEAFF

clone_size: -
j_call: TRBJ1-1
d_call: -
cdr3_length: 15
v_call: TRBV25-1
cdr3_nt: TGTGCCAGCAGTGGGGTTACAGACATGAACACTGAAGCTTTCTTT
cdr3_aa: CASSGVTDMNTEAFF

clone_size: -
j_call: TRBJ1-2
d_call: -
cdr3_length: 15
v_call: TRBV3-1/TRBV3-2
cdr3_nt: TGTGCCAGCAGCCAAGACCTGGGGCAGGCGGGCGGCTACACCTTC
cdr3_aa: CASSQDLGQAGGYTF

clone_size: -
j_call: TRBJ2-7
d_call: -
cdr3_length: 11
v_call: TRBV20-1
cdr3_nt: TGCAGTGCTAGAGGGGCCTACGAGCAGTACTTC
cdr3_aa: CSARGAYEQYF

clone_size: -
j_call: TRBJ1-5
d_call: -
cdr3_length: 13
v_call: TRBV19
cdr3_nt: TGTGCCAGTAGTACGGCGGGGGTTCAGCCCCAGCATTTT
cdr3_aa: CASSTAGVQPQHF

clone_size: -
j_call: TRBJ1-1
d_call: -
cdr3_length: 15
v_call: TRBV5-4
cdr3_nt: TGTGCCAGCAGCCTGAGGGATGGTATGAACACTGAAGCTTTCTTT
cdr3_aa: CASSLRDGMNTEAFF

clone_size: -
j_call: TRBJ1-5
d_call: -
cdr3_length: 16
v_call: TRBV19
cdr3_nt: TGTGCCAGTAGTATAGTTTCAGGGTTAGCTGAACAGCCCCAGCATTTT
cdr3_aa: CASSIVSGLAEQPQHF

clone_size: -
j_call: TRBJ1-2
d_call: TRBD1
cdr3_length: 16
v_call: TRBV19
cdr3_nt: TGTGCCAGTAGTACGACCGGACAGGGGCGTAACTATGGCTACACCTTC
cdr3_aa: CASSTTGQGRNYGYTF

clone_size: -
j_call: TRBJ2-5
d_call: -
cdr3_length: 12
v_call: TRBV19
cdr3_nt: TGTGCCAGTACCGACATGGGGAGGACCCAGTACTTC
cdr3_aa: CASTDMGRTQYF

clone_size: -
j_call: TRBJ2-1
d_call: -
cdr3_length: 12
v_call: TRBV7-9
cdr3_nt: TGTGCCAGCAGCCCCCTGACAGGACCCAAGTTCTTC
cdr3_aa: CASSPLTGPKFF

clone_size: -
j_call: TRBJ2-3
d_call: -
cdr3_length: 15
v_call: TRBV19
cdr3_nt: TGTGCCAGTAGTATTTGGCCAGGGAGCACAGATACGCAGTATTTT
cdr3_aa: CASSIWPGSTDTQYF

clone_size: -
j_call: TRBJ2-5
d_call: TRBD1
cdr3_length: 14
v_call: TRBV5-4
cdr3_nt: TGTGCCAGCAGCATGACAGGGAGACAGGAGACCCAGTACTTC
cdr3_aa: CASSMTGRQETQYF

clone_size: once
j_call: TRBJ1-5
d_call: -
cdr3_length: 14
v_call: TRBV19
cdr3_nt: TGTGCCAGTAGTATAGGAACAGGCAATCAGCCCCAGCATTTT
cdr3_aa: CASSIGTGNQPQHF

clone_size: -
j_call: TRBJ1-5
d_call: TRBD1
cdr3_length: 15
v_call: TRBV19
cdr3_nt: TGTGCCAGTACCGTGGACAGGGCGGTGGGTCAGCCCCAGCATTTT
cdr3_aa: CASTVDRAVGQPQHF

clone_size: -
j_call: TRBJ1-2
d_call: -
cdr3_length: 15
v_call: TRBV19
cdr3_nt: TGTGCCAGTAAGACCGGGACAACCATCGGGGATGGCTACACCTTC
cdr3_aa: CASKTGTTIGDGYTF

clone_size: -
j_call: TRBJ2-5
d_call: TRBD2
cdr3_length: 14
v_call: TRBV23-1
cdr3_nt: TGCGCCAGCAGTCAACTAGCGGTCCAAGAGACCCAGTACTTC
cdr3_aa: CASSQLAVQETQYF

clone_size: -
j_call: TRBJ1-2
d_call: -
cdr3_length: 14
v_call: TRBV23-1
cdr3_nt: TGCGCCAGCAGTCAATCAAGAGGCCTCGATGGCTACACCTTC
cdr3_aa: CASSQSRGLDGYTF

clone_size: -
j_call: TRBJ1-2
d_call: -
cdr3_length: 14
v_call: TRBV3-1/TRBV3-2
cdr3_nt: TGTGCCAGCAGCCAGCTTCTTAGGGAAGACGGCTACACCTTC
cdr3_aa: CASSQLLREDGYTF

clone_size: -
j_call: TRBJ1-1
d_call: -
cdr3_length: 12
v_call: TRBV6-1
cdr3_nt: TGTGCCAGCAGTGAAGTAGGCCCTGAAGCTTTCTTT
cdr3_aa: CASSEVGPEAFF

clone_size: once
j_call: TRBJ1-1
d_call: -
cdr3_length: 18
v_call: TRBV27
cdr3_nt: TGTGCCAGCAGGACCAAGAGGGACGGCACACTGAGAACCAATGAAGCTTTCTTT
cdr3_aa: CASRTKRDGTLRTNEAFF

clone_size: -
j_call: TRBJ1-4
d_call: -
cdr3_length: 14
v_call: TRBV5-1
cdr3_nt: TGCGCCAGCAGCTTGGACGGACAAAATGAAAAACTGTTTTTT
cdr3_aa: CASSLDGQNEKLFF

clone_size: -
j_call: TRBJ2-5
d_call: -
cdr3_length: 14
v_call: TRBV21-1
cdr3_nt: TGTGCCAACCCACTAGCGCGGGACCAAGAGACCCAGTACTTC
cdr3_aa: CANPLARDQETQYF

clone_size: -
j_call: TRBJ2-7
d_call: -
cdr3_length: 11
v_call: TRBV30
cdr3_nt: TGTGCCTGGAGTATTACACGCCGGCAGTACTTC
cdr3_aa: CAWSITRRQYF

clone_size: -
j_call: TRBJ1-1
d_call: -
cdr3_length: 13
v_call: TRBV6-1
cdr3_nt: TGTGCCAGCAGTGAATTTAGGGACACTGAAGCTTTCTTT
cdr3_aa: CASSEFRDTEAFF

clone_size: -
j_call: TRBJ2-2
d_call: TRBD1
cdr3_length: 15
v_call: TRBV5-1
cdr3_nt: TGCGCCAGCAGCTCGGGACAGGGGAACACCGGGGAGCTGTTTTTT
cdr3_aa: CASSSGQGNTGELFF

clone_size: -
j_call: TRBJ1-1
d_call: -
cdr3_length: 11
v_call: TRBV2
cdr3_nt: TGTGCCAGCTGGCGGACCCAGGGGGCTTTCTTT
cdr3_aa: CASWRTQGAFF

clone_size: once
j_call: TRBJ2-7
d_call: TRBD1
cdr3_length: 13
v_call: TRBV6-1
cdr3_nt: TGTGCCAGCAGTAACCACCAGGGGGCCGAGCAGTACTTC
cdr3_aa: CASSNHQGAEQYF

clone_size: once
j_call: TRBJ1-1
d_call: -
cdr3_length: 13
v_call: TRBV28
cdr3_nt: TGTGCCAGCATCAAGAGGCAGGGCACTGAAGCTTTCTTT
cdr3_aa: CASIKRQGTEAFF

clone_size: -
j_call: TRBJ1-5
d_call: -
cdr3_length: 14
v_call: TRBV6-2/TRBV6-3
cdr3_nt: TGTGCCAGCAGTTACCCCGGTAGCAATCAGCCCCAGCATTTT
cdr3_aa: CASSYPGSNQPQHF

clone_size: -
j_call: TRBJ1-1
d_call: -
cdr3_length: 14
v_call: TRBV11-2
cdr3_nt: TGTGCCAGCAGCTTAGTAATAGGGGAGACTGAAGCTTTCTTT
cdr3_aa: CASSLVIGETEAFF

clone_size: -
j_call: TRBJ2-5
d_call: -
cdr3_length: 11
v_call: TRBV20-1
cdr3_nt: TGCAGTGCTAGAGGGGAGGACTCGCTTTACTTC
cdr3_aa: CSARGEDSLYF

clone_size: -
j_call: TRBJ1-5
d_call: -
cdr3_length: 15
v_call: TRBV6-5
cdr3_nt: TGTGCCAGCAGGCTAGACAGGTTGGCGGGACAGCCCCAGCATTTT
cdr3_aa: CASRLDRLAGQPQHF

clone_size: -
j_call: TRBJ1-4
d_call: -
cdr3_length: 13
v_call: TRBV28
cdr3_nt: TGTGCCAGCAGTTTTTATCGCAATGAAAAACTGTTTTTT
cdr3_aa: CASSFYRNEKLFF

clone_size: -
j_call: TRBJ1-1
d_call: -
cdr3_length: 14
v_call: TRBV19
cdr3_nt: TGTGCCAGTAGTCGTCGGGACCTGAACACTGAAGCTTTCTTT
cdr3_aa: CASSRRDLNTEAFF

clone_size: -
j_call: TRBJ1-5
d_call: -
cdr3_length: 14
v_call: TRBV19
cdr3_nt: TGTGCCAGTAATTACGGATCTTATAATCAGCCCCAGCATTTT
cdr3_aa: CASNYGSYNQPQHF

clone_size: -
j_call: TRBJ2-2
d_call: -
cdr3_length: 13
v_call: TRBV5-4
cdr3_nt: TGTGCCAGCAGCTTAGGGATTACCGGGGAGCTGTTTTTT
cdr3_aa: CASSLGITGELFF

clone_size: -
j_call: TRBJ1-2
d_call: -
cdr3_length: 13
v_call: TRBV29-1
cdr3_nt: TGCAGCATACGACAGGATTCTAACTATGGCTACACCTTC
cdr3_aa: CSIRQDSNYGYTF

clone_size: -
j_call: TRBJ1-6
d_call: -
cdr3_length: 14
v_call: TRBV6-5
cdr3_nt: TGTGCCAGCAACCCTGCTGGGAGGTATTCACCCCTCCACTTT
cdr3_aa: CASNPAGRYSPLHF

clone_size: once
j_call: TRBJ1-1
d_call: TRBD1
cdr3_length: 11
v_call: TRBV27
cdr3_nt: TGTGCCAGCATAAGGGACAGTGAAGCTTTCTTT
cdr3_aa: CASIRDSEAFF

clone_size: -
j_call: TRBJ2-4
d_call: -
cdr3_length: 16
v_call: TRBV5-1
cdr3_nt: TGCGCCAGCAGCTTCCGGGGGGCCCTAGCCAAAAACATTCAGTACTTC
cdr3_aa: CASSFRGALAKNIQYF

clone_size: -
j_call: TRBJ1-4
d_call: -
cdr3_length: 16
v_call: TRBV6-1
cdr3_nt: TGTGCCAGCAGTGAGAGATTCGGACAGCTTAATGAAAAACTGTTTTTT
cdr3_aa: CASSERFGQLNEKLFF

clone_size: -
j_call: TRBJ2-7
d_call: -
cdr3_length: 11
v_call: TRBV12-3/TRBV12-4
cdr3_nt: TGTGCCAGCAGATCACGCTACGAGCAGTACTTC
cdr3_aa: CASRSRYEQYF

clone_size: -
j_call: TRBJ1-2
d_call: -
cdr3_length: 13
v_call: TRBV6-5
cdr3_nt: TGTGCCAGCAGACAGGACAGAAAGGGCGGCTACACCTTC
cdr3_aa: CASRQDRKGGYTF

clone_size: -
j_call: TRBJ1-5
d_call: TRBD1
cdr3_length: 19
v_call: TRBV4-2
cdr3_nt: TGTGCCAGCAGCCCCCCCCCGGACAGGGGCCCCTTAAGCAATCAGCCCCAGCATTTT
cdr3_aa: CASSPPPDRGPLSNQPQHF

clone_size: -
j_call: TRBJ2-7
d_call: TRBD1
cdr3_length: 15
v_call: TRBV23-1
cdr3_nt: TGCGCCAGCAGGATCGCGGACAGGGCCTACCACGAGCAGTACTTC
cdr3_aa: CASRIADRAYHEQYF